The rows below give T cell receptor beta chains drawn from one sample of a study of shared clonotypes between healthy human individuals. The data were produced by immunoSEQ multiplex PCR, yet TCRdb's version contains in-frame clones alone and is incomplete. Here the sample spans about 2,100,000 clones, about 92% being singletons. Source material: naive CD8+ T cells from PBMCs. Receptor source: a man aged 18 to 35 in good health. Some clones in this sample may be carry-over from other donors' samples. Each CDR3 is given with its conserved first and last residue. A D gene is named only where the DNA matches it firmly. Expanded clones are given a class, and other clones once, few, many or no size at all.

>NA|TRBV5-1|TRBJ2-2|TRBD1
CASSPWSGQGSVEELFF
TGCGCCAGCAGCCCCTGGTCGGGACAGGGGAGTGTCGAGGAGCTGTTTTTT
>NA|TRBV5-4|TRBJ1-2|NA
CASSFTGTYGYTF
TGTGCCAGCAGCTTTACGGGGACTTATGGCTACACCTTC
>NA|TRBV10-3|TRBJ2-7|TRBD2
CAISRVASGSSYEQYF
TGTGCCATCAGTAGGGTGGCTAGCGGGAGCTCCTACGAGCAGTACTTC
>NA|TRBV7-6|TRBJ2-7|TRBD2
CASSRGLAGGRVYEQYF
TGTGCCAGCAGCCGCGGACTAGCGGGAGGGCGGGTCTACGAGCAGTACTTC
>NA|TRBV5-6|TRBJ2-7|NA
CASSLGTLGEQYF
TGTGCCAGCAGCTTGGGTACCCTAGGGGAGCAGTACTTC
>NA|TRBV7-8|TRBJ2-3|TRBD2
CASSPSGRTDTQYF
TGTGCCAGCAGCCCTAGCGGGCGGACAGATACGCAGTATTTT
>NA|TRBV7-8|TRBJ2-3|NA
CASSLGSGGADTQYF
TGTGCCAGCAGCTTAGGTTCCGGGGGCGCAGATACGCAGTATTTT
>NA|TRBV4-1|TRBJ1-5|TRBD1
CASSPRTGDGQPQHF
TGCGCCAGCAGCCCCCGGACAGGGGACGGTCAGCCCCAGCATTTT
>NA|TRBV4-1|TRBJ2-1|TRBD1
CASSQDRGPYNEQFF
TGCGCCAGCAGCCAAGACAGGGGGCCCTACAATGAGCAGTTCTTC
>NA|TRBV7-9|TRBJ2-4|NA
CASSTGLAKNIQYF
TGTGCCAGCAGCACCGGTTTAGCCAAAAACATTCAGTACTTC
>NA|TRBV4-3|TRBJ2-3|TRBD2
CASSQDGTSGSTDTQYF
TGCGCCAGCAGCCAAGATGGGACTAGCGGGAGCACAGATACGCAGTATTTT
>NA|TRBV9|TRBJ2-5|NA
CASSVVPAGETQYF
TGTGCCAGCAGCGTAGTCCCGGCGGGGGAGACCCAGTACTTC
>NA|TRBV27|TRBJ2-7|TRBD1
CASSTTGTGISYEQYF
TGTGCCAGCAGTACCACCGGGACAGGGATTTCCTACGAGCAGTACTTC
>NA|TRBV5-6|TRBJ2-7|NA
CASSLPRSGDEQYF
TGTGCCAGCAGCTTGCCCCGAAGTGGGGACGAGCAGTACTTC
>NA|TRBV9|TRBJ2-1|TRBD2
CASSVGLAGEDEQFF
TGTGCCAGCAGCGTAGGGCTAGCGGGAGAGGATGAGCAGTTCTTC
>NA|TRBV5-1|TRBJ1-2|NA
CASGGWGGNNYGYTF
TGCGCCAGCGGAGGGTGGGGAGGAAATAACTATGGCTACACCTTC
>NA|TRBV20-1|TRBJ1-1|NA
CSAPSGFEAFF
TGCAGTGCTCCGTCCGGATTTGAAGCTTTCTTT
>NA|TRBV7-9|TRBJ2-1|TRBD2
CASSPRLAAANNEQFF
TGTGCCAGCAGCCCGCGACTAGCGGCCGCAAACAATGAGCAGTTCTTC
>once|TRBV7-9|TRBJ2-7|NA
CASSALSGSPYEQYF
TGTGCCAGCAGCGCTTTGAGTGGCAGCCCCTACGAGCAGTACTTC
>NA|TRBV7-9|TRBJ2-7|NA
CASGGPNEQYF
TGTGCCAGCGGCGGTCCGAACGAGCAGTACTTC
>NA|TRBV19|TRBJ1-1|NA
CASSIRQGFAEAFF
TGTGCCAGTAGTATAAGGCAGGGTTTCGCTGAAGCTTTCTTT
>NA|TRBV30|TRBJ2-2|NA
CAWREDTGELFF
TGTGCCTGGAGGGAAGATACCGGGGAGCTGTTTTTT
>NA|TRBV14|TRBJ1-3|NA
CASSPTPRFSGNTIYF
TGTGCCAGCAGCCCAACCCCACGCTTCTCTGGAAACACCATATATTTT
>NA|TRBV5-4|TRBJ2-1|NA
CASSPRNVDLSSYNEQFF
TGTGCCAGCAGCCCAAGGAACGTGGACCTTAGCTCCTACAATGAGCAGTTCTTC
>NA|TRBV5-6|TRBJ2-5|TRBD2
CASSLWRTSLPRGTQYF
TGTGCCAGCAGCTTGTGGCGGACTAGCTTGCCGAGGGGGACCCAGTACTTC